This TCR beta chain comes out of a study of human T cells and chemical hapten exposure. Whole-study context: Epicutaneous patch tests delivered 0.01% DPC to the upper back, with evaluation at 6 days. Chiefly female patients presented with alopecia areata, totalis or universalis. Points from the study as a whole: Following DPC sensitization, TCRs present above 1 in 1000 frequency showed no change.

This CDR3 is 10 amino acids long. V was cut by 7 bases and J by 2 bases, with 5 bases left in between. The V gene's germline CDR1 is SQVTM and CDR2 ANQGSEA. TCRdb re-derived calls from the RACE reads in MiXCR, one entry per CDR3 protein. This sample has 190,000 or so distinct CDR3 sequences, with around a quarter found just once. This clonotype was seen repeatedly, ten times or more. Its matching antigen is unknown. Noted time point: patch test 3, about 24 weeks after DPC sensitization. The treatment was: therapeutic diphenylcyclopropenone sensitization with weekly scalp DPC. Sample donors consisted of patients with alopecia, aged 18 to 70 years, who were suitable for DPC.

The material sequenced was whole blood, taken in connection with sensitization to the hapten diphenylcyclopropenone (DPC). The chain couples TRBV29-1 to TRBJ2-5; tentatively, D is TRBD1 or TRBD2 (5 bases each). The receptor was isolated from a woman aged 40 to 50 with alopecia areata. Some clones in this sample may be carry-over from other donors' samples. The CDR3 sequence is CSGGQETQYF. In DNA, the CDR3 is TGCAGCGGGGGGCAAGAGACCCAGTACTTC.